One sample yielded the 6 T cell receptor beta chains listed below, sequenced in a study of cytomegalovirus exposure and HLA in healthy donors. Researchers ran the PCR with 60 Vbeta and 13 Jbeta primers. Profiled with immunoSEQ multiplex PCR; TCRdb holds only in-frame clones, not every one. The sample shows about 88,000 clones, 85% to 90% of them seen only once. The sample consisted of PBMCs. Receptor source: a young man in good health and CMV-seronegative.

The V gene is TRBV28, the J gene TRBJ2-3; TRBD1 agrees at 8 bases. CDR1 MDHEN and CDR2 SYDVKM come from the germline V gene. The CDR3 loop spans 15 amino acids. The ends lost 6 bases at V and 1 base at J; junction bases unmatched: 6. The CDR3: CASRKTGVGTDTQYF. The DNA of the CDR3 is TGTGCCAGCAGGAAGACAGGGGTGGGCACAGATACGCAGTATTTT.

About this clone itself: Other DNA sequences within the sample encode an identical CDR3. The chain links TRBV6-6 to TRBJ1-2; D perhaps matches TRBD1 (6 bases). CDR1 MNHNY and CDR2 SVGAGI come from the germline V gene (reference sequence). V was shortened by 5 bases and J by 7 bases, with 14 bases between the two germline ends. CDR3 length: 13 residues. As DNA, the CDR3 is TGTGCCAGCAGTCCTCAGGGGACGGGTGGCTACACCTTC. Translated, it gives CASSPQGTGGYTF.

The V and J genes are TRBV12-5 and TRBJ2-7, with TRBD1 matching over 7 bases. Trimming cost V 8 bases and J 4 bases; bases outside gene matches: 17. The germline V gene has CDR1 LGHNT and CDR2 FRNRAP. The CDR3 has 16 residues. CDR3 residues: CASSPPGQASYYEQYF. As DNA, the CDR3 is TGTGCTAGTTCCCCACCAGGACAGGCCTCCTATTACGAGCAGTACTTC.

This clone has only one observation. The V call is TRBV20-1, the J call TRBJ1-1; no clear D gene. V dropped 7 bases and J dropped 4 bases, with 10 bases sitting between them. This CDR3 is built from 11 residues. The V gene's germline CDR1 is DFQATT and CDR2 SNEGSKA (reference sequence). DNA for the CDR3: TGCAGTGTTGACCGGAGCACTGAAGCTTTCTTT. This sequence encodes CSVDRSTEAFF.

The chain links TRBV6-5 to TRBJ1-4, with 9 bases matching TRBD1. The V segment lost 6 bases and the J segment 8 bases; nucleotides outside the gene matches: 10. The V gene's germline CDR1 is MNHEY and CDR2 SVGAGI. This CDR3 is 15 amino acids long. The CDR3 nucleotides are TGTGCCAGCAGCAACGAACAGGGGGCACTGGAAAAACTGTTTTTT. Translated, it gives CASSNEQGALEKLFF.

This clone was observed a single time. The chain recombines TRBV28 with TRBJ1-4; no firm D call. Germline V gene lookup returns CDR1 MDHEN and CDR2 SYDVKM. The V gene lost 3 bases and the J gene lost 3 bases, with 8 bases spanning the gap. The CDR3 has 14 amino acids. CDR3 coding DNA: TGTGCCAGCAGTTTCGGCGGATCTAATGAAAAACTGTTTTTT. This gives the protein CASSFGGSNEKLFF.